In its sample, the clone carrying this TCR beta chain was seen a few times. Its antigen remains unknown. The assay was immunoSEQ multiplex PCR, and TCRdb's table has in-frame clones only and misses some. The repertoire includes about 130,000 clones, around 90% of them detected once, and 0.9% to 1.4% sits in the top ten. This CDR3 contains 17 residues. Germline V CDR1 and CDR2: LNHDA, SQIVND (reference sequence). V was pared by 7 bases and J by 3 bases, with 22 bases between. This record comes from a study of T cell responses to AZD1222 COVID-19 vaccine. Study results and limitations: Spike-specific TCR breadth and depth were elevated following two AZD1222 doses.

The source material was peripheral blood, sampled 28 days after the second AZD1222 dose. The chain employs TRBV19 and TRBJ1-5; maybe TRBD1 (6 bases). The sequence was collected from an adult who received the AZD1222 COVID-19 vaccine. In nucleotides, the CDR3 is TGTGCCAGTAACCCCTCCGGCAGGGGATTCGCCAATCAGCCCCAGCATTTT. Residues: CASNPSGRGFANQPQHF.